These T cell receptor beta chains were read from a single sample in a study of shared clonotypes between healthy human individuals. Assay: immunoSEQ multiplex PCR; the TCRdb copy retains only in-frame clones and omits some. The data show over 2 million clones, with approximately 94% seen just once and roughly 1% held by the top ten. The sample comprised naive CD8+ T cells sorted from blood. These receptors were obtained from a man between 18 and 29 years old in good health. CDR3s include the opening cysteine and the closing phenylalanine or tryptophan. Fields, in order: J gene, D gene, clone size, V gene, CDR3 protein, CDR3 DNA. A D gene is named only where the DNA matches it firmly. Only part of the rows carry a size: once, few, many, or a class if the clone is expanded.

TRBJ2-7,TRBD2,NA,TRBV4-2,CASSQEGSGGAYEQYF,TGTGCCAGCAGCCAAGAAGGTAGCGGGGGGGCCTACGAGCAGTACTTC
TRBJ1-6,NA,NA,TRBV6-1,CASSEVVGAGLNSPLHF,TGTGCCAGCAGTGAAGTTGTAGGGGCAGGGCTTAATTCACCCCTCCACTTT
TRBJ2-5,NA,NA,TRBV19,CASSALLAETQYF,TGTGCCAGTAGTGCCCTCTTGGCCGAGACCCAGTACTTC
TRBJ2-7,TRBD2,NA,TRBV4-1,CASSHGTSGLYEQYF,TGCGCCAGCAGCCACGGGACTAGCGGACTCTACGAGCAGTACTTC
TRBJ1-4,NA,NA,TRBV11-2,CASSILGGSYNEKLFF,TGTGCCAGCAGCATACTCGGGGGCAGTTATAATGAAAAACTGTTTTTT
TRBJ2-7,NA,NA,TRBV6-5,CASSYSTGGSYEQYF,TGTGCCAGCAGTTACTCGACTGGGGGTTCCTACGAGCAGTACTTC
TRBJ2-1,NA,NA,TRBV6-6,CATEDGLFYNEQFF,TGTGCCACCGAGGACGGGCTTTTCTACAATGAGCAGTTCTTC
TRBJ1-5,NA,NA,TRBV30,CAWSEGGASNQPQHF,TGTGCCTGGAGCGAAGGGGGGGCGAGCAATCAGCCCCAGCATTTT
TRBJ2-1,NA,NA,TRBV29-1,CSVLIIGENNEQFF,TGCAGCGTCCTTATTATAGGCGAAAACAATGAGCAGTTCTTC
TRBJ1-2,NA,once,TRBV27,CASSLQGSYGYTF,TGTGCCAGCAGTTTACAGGGTTCCTATGGCTACACCTTC
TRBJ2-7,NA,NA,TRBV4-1,CASSQELTGSTYEQYF,TGCGCCAGCAGCCAAGAATTGACAGGTAGTACCTACGAGCAGTACTTC
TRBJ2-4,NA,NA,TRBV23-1,CASRRTARKNIQYF,TGCGCCAGCAGGAGGACGGCTCGCAAAAACATTCAGTACTTC
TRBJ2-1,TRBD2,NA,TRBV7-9,CASRVRAGEHNEQFF,TGTGCCAGCAGAGTTAGGGCGGGGGAGCACAATGAGCAGTTCTTC
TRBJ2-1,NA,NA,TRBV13,CASSLGPGGAEQFF,TGTGCCAGCAGCTTAGGCCCCGGTGGGGCTGAGCAGTTCTTC
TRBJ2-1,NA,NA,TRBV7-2,CASSLAPLPRNEQFF,TGTGCCAGCAGCTTAGCTCCACTGCCTAGGAATGAGCAGTTCTTC